The subject of this entry is one T cell receptor beta chain. This specimen comes from a study of shared clonotypes between healthy human individuals. Data came from immunoSEQ multiplex PCR; TCRdb stores just in-frame clones and leaves some out. The repertoire holds hundreds of thousands of clones, with roughly 95% as singletons. V lost 4 bases to trimming and J lost 1 base, with 11 bases between them. The CDR3 spans 14 residues. The germline gives CDR1 MNHEY, CDR2 SMNVEV (reference sequence). Selected positively for CCR7 and CD45RO-negative, naive CD8 cells excluded terminally differentiated effector memory CD45RA+ cells.

The TCR sequence derives from a woman in her 30s in good health. Sequenced input: naive CD8+ T cells sorted from blood. V is TRBV27 and J is TRBJ2-7; perhaps TRBD1 as D (6 bases). CDR3 protein: CASSSGRGSYEQYF. In DNA form, the CDR3 reads TGTGCCAGCAGTTCGGGCAGGGGATCCTACGAGCAGTACTTC.